The table lists the clone carrying this T cell receptor beta chain with many counts. This sample stems from a study of identical twins. With 5 bases clipped from V and 3 bases from J, the junction kept 4 bases outside the gene matches. Germline values: CDR1 SEHNR, CDR2 FQNEAQ (reference sequence). The CDR3 is 16 amino acids. It was template switching that added a universal primer site, and there were unique molecular identifiers on the cDNA. TCRdb reprocessed the 5' RACE reads with MiXCR, giving one entry per CDR3 protein. The repertoire holds about 810,000 distinct CDR3 sequences, with around 12% as singletons. In addition, the sample was reused for a study of yellow fever vaccine responses in identical twins.

What was sequenced was PBMCs. The chain links TRBV7-9 to TRBJ2-2; the match to TRBD2 covers 12 bases. The source of this sequence is a woman under 30 in good health. Here the CDR3 reads CASSRRLAGDTGELFF. CDR3 nucleotides: TGTGCCAGCAGCCGACGACTAGCGGGGGACACCGGGGAGCTGTTTTTT.